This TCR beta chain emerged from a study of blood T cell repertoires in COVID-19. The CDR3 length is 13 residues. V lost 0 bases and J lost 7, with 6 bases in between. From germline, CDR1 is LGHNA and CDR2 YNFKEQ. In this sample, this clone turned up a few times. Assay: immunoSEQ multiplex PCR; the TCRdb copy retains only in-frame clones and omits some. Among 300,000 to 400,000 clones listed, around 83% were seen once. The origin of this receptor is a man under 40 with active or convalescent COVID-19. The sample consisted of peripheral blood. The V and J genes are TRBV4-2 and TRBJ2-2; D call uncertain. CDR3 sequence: CASSQDSSGELFF. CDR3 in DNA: TGTGCCAGCAGCCAAGACTCGAGCGGGGAGCTGTTTTTT.